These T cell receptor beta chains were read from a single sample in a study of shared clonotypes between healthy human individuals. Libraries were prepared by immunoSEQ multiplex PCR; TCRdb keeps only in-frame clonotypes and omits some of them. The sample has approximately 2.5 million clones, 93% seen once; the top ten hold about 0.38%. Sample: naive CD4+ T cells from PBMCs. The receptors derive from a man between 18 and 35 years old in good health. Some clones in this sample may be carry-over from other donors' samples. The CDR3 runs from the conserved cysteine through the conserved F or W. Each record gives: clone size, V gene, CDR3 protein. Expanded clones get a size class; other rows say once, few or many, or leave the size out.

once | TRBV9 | CASSATGTSGVTQYF
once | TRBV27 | CASSHNPPESGSRFGELFF
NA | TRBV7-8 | CASSFLTGTSGRQPDTQYF
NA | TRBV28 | CASTLGGQPQHF
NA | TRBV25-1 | CASSDRDGRYEQYF
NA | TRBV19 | CASSPGQSTDTQYF
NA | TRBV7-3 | CASSLPRAGDETQYF
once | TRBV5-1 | CASSLVLAGDETQYF
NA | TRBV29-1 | CSVRLAGVYEQYF
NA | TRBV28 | CASSFGGTGTDTQYF
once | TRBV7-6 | CASSEWTASAYNEQFF
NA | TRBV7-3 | CASSLGPQREAFF
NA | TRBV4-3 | CASSQVARSPYEQYF
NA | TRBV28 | CASRTVGGSHEQFF
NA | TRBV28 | CASSQTYGELFF